This T cell receptor (beta chain) is drawn from a study of cytomegalovirus exposure and HLA in healthy donors. 60 Vbeta and 13 Jbeta primers were used in PCR. The data were produced by immunoSEQ multiplex PCR, yet TCRdb's version contains in-frame clones alone and is incomplete. The sample consists of approximately 150,000 clones, around 80% of them appearing once. The sample consisted of PBMCs. The clonotype originates from a man younger than 35 in good health and CMV-seropositive.

The CDR3 region has the DNA TGTGCCAGCAGTTTCGCAGGGTCGGGTCAGCCCCAGCATTTT. Its translation is CASSFAGSGQPQHF. The rearrangement links TRBV28 to TRBJ1-5; D is possibly TRBD1 (5 bases). This CDR3 has 14 residues. Germline CDR1 MDHEN, CDR2 SYDVKM. With 3 bases removed from V and 6 bases from J, the gap between germline ends came to 12 bases.